This T cell receptor beta chain stems from a study of monozygotic twins with inflammatory bowel disease. TCRdb re-called the 5' RACE reads and gives one entry per CDR3 protein, without DNA. This sample contains fewer than 400,000 distinct CDR3 sequences. Germline V gene lookup returns CDR1 SGHTA and CDR2 FQGNSA. CDR3 length: 15 amino acids. Researchers isolated total RNA from whole blood without sorting T cells. The rearrangement joins TRBV7-2 to TRBJ1-4; TCRdb proposes TRBD1, but this gene call is untestable without DNA. The sequenced sample was blood. The sequence was obtained from a human donor with ulcerative colitis or Crohn's disease, or a healthy co-twin of an affected twin (not recorded which). CDR3: CASSSTGLQNEKLFF.